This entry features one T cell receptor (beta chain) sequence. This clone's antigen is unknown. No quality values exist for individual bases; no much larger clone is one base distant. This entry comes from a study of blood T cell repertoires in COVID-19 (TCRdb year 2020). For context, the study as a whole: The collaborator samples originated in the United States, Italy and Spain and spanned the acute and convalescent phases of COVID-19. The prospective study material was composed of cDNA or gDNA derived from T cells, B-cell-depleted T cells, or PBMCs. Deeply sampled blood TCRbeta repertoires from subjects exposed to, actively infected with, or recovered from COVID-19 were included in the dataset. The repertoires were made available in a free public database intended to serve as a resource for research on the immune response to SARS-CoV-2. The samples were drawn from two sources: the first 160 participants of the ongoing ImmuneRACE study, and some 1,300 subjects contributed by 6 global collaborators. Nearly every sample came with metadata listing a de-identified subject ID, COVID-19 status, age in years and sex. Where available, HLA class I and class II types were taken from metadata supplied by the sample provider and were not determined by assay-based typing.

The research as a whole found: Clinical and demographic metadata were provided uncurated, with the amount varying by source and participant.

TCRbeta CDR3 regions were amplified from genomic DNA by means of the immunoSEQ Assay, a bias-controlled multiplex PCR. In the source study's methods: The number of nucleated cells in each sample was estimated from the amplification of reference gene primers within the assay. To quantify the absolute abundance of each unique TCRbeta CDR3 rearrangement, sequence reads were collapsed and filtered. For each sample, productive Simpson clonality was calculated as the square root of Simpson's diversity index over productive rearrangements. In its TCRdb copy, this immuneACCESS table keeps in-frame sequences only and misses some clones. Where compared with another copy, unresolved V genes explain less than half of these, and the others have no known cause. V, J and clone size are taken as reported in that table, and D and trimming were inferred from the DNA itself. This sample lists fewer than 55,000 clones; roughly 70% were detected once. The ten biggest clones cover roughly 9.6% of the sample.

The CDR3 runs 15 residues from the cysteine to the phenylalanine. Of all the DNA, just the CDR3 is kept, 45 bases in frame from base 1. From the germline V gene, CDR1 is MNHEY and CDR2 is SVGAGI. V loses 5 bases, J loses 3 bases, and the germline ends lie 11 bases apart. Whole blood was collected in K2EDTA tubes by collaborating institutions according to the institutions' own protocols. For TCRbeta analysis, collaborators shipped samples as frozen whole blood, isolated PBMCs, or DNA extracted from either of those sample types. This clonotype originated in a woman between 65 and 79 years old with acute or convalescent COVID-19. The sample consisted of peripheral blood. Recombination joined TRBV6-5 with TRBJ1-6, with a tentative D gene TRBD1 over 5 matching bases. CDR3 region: CASSQGLIYNSPLHF. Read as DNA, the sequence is TGTGCCAGCAGTCAGGGACTCATCTATAATTCACCCCTCCACTTT.